The rows below give T cell receptor beta chains drawn from one sample of a study of human T cells and chemical hapten exposure. TCRdb re-analysed the RACE reads in MiXCR, keeping a single row per CDR3 protein. Of fewer than 100,000 distinct CDR3 sequences in the sample, 11% were seen once. This sample comprised whole blood, obtained in connection with sensitization to the hapten diphenylcyclopropenone (DPC). These TCRs come from a woman in her 30s with alopecia areata. Some clones in this sample may be carry-over from other donors' samples. Each CDR3 is given with its conserved first and last residue. Fields, in order: V gene, J gene, D gene, CDR3 protein. D genes are given only for firm matches.

V gene: TRBV28
J gene: TRBJ2-7
D gene: NA
CDR3 protein: CASTTSGSSYEQYF

V gene: TRBV19
J gene: TRBJ2-3
D gene: NA
CDR3 protein: CASRLVPTDTQYF

V gene: TRBV5-1
J gene: TRBJ1-1
D gene: NA
CDR3 protein: CASSTGPIILNTEAFF

V gene: TRBV28
J gene: TRBJ2-3
D gene: NA
CDR3 protein: CASSLGDGTDTQYF

V gene: TRBV6-2/TRBV6-3
J gene: TRBJ2-1
D gene: TRBD2
CDR3 protein: CASSQTSGQNNEQFF

V gene: TRBV5-1
J gene: TRBJ1-1
D gene: NA
CDR3 protein: CASSQVGGTEAFF

V gene: TRBV29-1
J gene: TRBJ1-1
D gene: NA
CDR3 protein: CSVVSYEAFF

V gene: TRBV30
J gene: TRBJ2-2
D gene: NA
CDR3 protein: CAWGLGPGELFF

V gene: TRBV28
J gene: TRBJ1-2
D gene: NA
CDR3 protein: CASSLDSNTNYGYTF

V gene: TRBV7-9
J gene: TRBJ2-3
D gene: TRBD2
CDR3 protein: CASRSLWASGYTDTQYF

V gene: TRBV6-5
J gene: TRBJ1-2
D gene: TRBD1
CDR3 protein: CASSYTNRGGKGYTF

V gene: TRBV12-2
J gene: TRBJ1-4
D gene: NA
CDR3 protein: CASRLGRRQGPLREKLFF

V gene: TRBV4-2
J gene: TRBJ1-1
D gene: NA
CDR3 protein: CASSHLAKNTEAFF

V gene: TRBV12-3/TRBV12-4
J gene: TRBJ1-4
D gene: NA
CDR3 protein: CASSPGGEKLFF